The next 2 T cell receptor beta chains were all read from a single sample in a study of cytomegalovirus exposure and HLA in healthy donors. 13 Jbeta primers and 60 Vbeta primers were used for the PCR. Sequenced by immunoSEQ multiplex PCR; TCRdb stores in-frame clones only, minus some. The sample includes about 150,000 clones, 60% to 85% of them seen just once. Material: PBMCs. These receptors were taken from a woman in her fifties or sixties in good health and CMV-seropositive.

This clone was seen more than once but under ten times. This rearrangement joins TRBV5-1 to TRBJ2-7; D may be TRBD1 (6 bases). Germline-derived CDR1 and CDR2 are SGHRS and YFSETQ. This CDR3 has 14 amino acids. V was shortened by 1 base and J by 0 bases, with 8 bases between the two germline ends. Here the CDR3 DNA reads TGCGCCAGCAGCTTGACAGGGAGCTCCTACGAGCAGTACTTC. It specifies CASSLTGSSYEQYF.

This clone was counted a single time. J is TRBJ1-1 and V is TRBV7-9; 10 nucleotides match TRBD1. Losses at the gene ends were 5 bases for V and 3 bases for J; bases not matched to a gene: 6. The CDR3 consists of 15 residues. Per germline, CDR1 SEHNR and CDR2 FQNEAQ (reference sequence). The CDR3 reads CASSRGDRGDTEAFF. CDR3 sequence (DNA): TGTGCCAGCAGCCGTGGGGACAGGGGAGACACTGAAGCTTTCTTT.